This T cell receptor (beta chain) was captured by sequencing in a study of identical twins. Findings and limits, study-wide: Insertions were fewer in abundant cord blood beta clonotypes, whereas memory repertoires showed none of this pattern.

A remark on this clonotype: Its antigen is not identified.

A universal primer binding site was introduced by template switching. The final cDNA contained unique molecular identifiers. TCRdb used MiXCR to reprocess the 5' RACE reads, holding one entry per CDR3 protein. The sample has around 220,000 distinct CDR3 sequences; around an eighth are singletons. In germline, CDR1 is SNHLY, CDR2 FYNNEI. J gave up 3 bases and V 7 bases, and 8 bases lay outside the gene matches. The CDR3 is 14 residues long. The sample was memory (CD45RO+) T cells sorted from blood. V and J are TRBV2 and TRBJ2-7; 8 nucleotides align to TRBD2. The clonotype was recovered from a woman aged 18-35 years in good health. CDR3 nucleotide sequence: TGTGCCAGCACCAACCCCGCGGGGGGCTACGAGCAGTACTTC. This translates into CASTNPAGGYEQYF.